This T cell receptor beta chain was captured by sequencing in a study of shared clonotypes between healthy human individuals. General study results and limits: Unshared clonotypes carried lower generation probabilities than those common to all four donors. An effect of sequencing depth on clonotype sharing among donors was expected.

Germline-derived CDR1 and CDR2 are MNHNS and SASEGT. The V and J ends lost 5 bases and 9 bases respectively, with 11 bases between them. CDR3 length: 12 residues. Assay used: immunoSEQ multiplex PCR; TCRdb lists only in-frame clones, some missing. Among hundreds of thousands of clones listed, less than 85% were seen once. This clone was observed a handful of times. Antigen unknown. The chain combines TRBV6-1 with TRBJ2-1; no clear D gene. The sequence was collected from a man aged 25-45 years in good health. The specimen sequenced was memory CD4+ T cells sorted from blood. Subset denoted: CD45RA-negative fraction. CDR3 in DNA: TGTGCCAGCAGTTATCTGGGTGCTGAGCAGTTCTTC. Translating it yields CASSYLGAEQFF.